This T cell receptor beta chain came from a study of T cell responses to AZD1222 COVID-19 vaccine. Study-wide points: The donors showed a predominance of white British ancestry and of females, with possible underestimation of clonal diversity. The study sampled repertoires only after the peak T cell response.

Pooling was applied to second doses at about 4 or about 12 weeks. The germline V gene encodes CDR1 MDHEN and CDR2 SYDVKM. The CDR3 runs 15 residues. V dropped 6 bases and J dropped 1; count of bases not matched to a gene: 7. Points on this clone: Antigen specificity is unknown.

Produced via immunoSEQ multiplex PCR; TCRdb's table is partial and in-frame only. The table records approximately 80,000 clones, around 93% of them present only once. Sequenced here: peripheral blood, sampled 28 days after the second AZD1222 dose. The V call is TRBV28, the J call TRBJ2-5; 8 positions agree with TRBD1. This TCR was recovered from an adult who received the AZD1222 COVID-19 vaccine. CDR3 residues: CASRSGQGRQETQYF. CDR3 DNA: TGTGCCAGCAGATCCGGACAGGGCCGCCAAGAGACCCAGTACTTC.